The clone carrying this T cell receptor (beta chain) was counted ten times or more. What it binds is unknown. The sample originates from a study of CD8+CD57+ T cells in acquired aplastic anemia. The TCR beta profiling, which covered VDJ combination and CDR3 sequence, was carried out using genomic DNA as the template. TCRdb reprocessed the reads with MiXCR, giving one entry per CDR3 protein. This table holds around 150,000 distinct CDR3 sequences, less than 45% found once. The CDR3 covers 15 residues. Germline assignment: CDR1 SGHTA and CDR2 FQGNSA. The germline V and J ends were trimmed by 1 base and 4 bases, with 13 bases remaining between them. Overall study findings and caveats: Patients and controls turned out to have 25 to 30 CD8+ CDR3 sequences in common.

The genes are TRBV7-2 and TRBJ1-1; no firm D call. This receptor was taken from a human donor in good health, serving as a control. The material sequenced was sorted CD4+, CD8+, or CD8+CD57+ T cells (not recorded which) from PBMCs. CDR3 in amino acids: CASSLEDLRPTEAFF. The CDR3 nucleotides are TGTGCCAGCAGCTTAGAAGACCTAAGGCCCACTGAAGCTTTCTTT.